This TCR beta chain stems from a study of CD8+CD57+ T cells in acquired aplastic anemia. Study context: The average for DNA from sorted CD4+ and CD8+ cells was about 2.9 ug.

Patients chosen for sequencing had CD8+CD57+ cells that had expanded, as shown by flow cytometry. Turning to this clonotype: The antigen remains unidentified. A junction boundary mismatches the germline segment, possibly from a read error.

This CDR3 contains 11 residues. The germline V gene has CDR1 DFQATT and CDR2 SNEGSKA (reference sequence). The study, taken as a whole, reports: Approximately 30 was the count of CD8+ CDR3 sequences that patients shared with controls. Levels of CD8+ Simpson's diversity were not significantly distinct in patients versus controls.

The TCR beta profiling, which covered VDJ combination and CDR3 sequence, was carried out using genomic DNA as the template. TCRdb reprocessed the reads with MiXCR, giving one entry per CDR3 protein. The sample gives about 150,000 distinct CDR3 sequences, 40% to 60% of which show up once; about 30% is in the top ten. Sequencing was done on a sample of sorted CD4+, CD8+, or CD8+CD57+ T cells (not recorded which) from PBMCs. The source of this sequence is a human donor with aplastic anemia. The chain is built from TRBV20-1 and TRBJ1-2; no firm D call. The CDR3 here is CSAKRNNGYTF. CDR3 nucleotide sequence: TGCAGTGCTAAACGTAACAATGGCTACACCTTC.